The entry that follows covers one TCR beta chain sequence. These data originate in a study of CD8 T cells in Susac syndrome. This CDR3 is built from 15 residues. Between the trimmed V and J ends, which lost 0 bases and 5 bases, there was a span of 14 bases. Looked up from germline, CDR1 is SGHTA and CDR2 is FQGNSA. Random hexamers were used to reverse transcribe the RNA input (about 0.5 to 1 ug). TCRdb reanalysed the immunoSEQ multiplex PCR reads using MiXCR and keeps one entry per CDR3 protein. The sample lists 180,000 or so distinct CDR3 sequences, around 94% seen once, with roughly 0.13% in the top ten.

The source is a human donor in good health. This chain joins TRBV7-2 and TRBJ2-7; TRBD1 is a possible D gene (6 bases). The material sequenced was CD4+ T cells from PBMCs. CDR3 residues: CASSLAGSGAHEQYF. CDR3 sequence (DNA): TGTGCCAGCAGCTTAGCAGGGTCAGGGGCCCACGAGCAGTACTTC.